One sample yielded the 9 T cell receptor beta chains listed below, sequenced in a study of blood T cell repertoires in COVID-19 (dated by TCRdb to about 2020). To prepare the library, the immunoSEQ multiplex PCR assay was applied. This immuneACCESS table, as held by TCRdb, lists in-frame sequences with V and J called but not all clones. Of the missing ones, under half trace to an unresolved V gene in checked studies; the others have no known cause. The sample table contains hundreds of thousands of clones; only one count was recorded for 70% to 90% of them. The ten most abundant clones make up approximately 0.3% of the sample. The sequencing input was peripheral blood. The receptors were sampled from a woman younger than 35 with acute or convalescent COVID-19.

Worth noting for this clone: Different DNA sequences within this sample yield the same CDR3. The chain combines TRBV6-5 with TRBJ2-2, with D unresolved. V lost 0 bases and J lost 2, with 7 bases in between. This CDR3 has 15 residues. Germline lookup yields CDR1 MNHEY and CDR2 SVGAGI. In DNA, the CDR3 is TGTGCCAGCAGTTACTCGACGGGTAACACCGGGGAGCTGTTTTTT. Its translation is CASSYSTGNTGELFF.

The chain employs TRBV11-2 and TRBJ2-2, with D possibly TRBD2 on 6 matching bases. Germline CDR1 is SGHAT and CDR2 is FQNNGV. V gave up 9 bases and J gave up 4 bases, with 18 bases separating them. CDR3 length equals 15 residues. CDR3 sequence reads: CASRSPGLITGELFF. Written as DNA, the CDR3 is TGTGCCAGTAGGAGCCCGGGACTGATCACCGGGGAGCTGTTTTTT. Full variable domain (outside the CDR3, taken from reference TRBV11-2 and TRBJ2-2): EAGVAQSPRYKIIEKRQSVAFWCNPISGHATLYWYQQILGQGPKLLIQFQNNGVVDDSQLPKDRFSAERLKGVDSTLKIQPAKLEDSAVYLCASRSPGLITGELFFGEGSRLTVL.

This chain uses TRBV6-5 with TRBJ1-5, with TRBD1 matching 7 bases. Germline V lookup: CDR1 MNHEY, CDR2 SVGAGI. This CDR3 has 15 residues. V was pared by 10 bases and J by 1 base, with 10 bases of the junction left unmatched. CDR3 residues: CATHDRDGSNQPQHF. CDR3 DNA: TGTGCCACCCATGACAGGGACGGGAGCAATCAGCCCCAGCATTTT.

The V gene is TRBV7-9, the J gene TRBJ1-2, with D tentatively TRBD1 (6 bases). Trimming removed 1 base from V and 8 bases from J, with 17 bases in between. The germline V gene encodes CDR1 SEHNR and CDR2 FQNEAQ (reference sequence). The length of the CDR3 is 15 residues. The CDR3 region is CASSLGRQDSQGYTF. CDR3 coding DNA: TGTGCCAGCAGCTTAGGGCGACAGGATTCTCAGGGCTACACCTTC.

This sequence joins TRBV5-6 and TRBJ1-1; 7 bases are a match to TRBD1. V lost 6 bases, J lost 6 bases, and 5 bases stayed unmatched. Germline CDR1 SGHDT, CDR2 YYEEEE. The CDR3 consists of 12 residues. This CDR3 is CASIQGEAEAFF. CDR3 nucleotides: TGTGCCAGCATCCAGGGGGAAGCTGAAGCTTTCTTT.

CDR3 in amino acids: CASGPGQSYGGYTF. CDR3 bases: TGTGCCAGCGGACCCGGACAATCCTACGGGGGCTACACCTTC. The rearrangement uses TRBV6-5 and TRBJ1-2; D is possibly TRBD1 (5 bases). This CDR3 contains 14 residues. Germline V gene data show CDR1 as MNHEY and CDR2 as SVGAGI. V lost 8 bases and J 8 bases, leaving 21 bases between the germline ends.

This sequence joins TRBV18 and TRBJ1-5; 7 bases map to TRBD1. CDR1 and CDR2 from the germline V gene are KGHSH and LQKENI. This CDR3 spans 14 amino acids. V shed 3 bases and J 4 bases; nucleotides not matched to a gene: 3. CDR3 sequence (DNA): TGTGCCAGCTCACCTGGCAGGGGGAATCAGCCCCAGCATTTT. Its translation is CASSPGRGNQPQHF. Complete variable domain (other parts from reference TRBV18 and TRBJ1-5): NAGVMQNPRHLVRRRGQEARLRCSPMKGHSHVYWYRQLPEEGLKFMVYLQKENIIDESGMPKERFSAEFPKEGPSILRIQQVVRGDSAAYFCASSPGRGNQPQHFGDGTRLSIL.

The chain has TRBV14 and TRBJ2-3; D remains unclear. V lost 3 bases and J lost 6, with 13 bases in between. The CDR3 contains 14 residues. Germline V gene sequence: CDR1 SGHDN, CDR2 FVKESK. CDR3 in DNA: TGTGCCAGCAGCCAGGTCCACATTTGGGATACGCAGTATTTT. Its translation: CASSQVHIWDTQYF. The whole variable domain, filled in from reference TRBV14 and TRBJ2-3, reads EAGVTQFPSHSVIEKGQTVTLRCDPISGHDNLYWYRRVMGKEIKFLLHFVKESKQDESGMPNNRFLAERTGGTYSTLKVQPAELEDSGVYFCASSQVHIWDTQYFGPGTRLTVL.

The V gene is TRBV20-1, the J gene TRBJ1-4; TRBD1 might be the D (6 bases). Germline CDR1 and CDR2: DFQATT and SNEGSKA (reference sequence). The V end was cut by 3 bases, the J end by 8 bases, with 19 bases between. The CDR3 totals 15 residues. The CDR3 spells CSASFSGQFREKLFF. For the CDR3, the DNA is TGCAGTGCTAGTTTTTCCGGACAGTTTCGGGAAAAACTGTTTTTT.